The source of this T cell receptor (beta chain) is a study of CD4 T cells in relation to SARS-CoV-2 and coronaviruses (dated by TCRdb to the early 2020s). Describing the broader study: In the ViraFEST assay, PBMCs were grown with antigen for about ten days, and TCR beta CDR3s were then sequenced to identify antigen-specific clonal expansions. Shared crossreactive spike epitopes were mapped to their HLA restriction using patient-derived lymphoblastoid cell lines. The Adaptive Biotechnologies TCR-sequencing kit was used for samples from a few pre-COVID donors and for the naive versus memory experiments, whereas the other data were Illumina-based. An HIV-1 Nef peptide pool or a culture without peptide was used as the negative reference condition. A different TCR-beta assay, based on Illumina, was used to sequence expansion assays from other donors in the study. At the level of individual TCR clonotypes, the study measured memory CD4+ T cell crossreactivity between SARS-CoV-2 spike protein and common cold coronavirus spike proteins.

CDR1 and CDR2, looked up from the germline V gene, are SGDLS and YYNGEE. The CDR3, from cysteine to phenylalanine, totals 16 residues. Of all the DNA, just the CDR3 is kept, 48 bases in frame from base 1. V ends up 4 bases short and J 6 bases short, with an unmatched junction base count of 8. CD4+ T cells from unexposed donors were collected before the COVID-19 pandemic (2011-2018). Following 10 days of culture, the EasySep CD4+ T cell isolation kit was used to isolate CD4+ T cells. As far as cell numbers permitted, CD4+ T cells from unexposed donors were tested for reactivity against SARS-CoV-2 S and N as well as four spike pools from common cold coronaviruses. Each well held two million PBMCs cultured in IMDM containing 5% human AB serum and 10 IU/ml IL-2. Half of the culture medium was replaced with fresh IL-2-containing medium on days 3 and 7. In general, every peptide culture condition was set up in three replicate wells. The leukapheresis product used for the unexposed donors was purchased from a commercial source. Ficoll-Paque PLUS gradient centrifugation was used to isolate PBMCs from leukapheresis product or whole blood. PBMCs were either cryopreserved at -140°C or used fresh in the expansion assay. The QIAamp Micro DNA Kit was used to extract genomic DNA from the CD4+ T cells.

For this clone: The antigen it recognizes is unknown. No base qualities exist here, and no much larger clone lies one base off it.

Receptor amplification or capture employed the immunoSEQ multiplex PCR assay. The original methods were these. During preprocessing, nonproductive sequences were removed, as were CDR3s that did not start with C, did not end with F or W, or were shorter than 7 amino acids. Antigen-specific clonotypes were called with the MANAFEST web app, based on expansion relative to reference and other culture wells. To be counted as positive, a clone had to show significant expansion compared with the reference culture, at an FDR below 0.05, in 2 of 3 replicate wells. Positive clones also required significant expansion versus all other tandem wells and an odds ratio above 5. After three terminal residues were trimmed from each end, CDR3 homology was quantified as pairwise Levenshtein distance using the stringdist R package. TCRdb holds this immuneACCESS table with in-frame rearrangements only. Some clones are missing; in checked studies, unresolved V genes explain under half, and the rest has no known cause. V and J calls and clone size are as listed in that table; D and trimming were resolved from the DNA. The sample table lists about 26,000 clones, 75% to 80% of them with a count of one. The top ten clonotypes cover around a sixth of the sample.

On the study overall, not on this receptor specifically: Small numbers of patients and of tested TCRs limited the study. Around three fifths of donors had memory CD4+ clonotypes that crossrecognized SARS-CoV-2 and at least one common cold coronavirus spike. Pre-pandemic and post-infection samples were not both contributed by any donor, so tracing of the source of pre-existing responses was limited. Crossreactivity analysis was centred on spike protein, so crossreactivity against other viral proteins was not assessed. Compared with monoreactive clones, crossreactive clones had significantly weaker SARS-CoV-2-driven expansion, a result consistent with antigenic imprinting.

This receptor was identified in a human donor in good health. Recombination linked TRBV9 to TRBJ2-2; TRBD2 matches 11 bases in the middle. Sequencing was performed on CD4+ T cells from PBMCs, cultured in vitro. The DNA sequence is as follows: TGTGCCAGCAGCTCTGCTAGCGGGAGGCCCCCCGGGGAGCTGTTTTTT. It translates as CASSSASGRPPGELFF.